Given below is one T cell receptor beta chain in context. This specimen belongs to a study of blood T cell repertoires in COVID-19. Turning to the study itself: COVID-19 samples, acute and convalescent, were from the United States, Italy and Spain.

Original handling: The authors estimated nucleated cell counts from reference gene primer amplification. Measured with immunoSEQ multiplex PCR; TCRdb has only the in-frame clones, and not every one. The V and J calls and the clone size are those of that table, but D and trimming were determined from the DNA. The sample comprises about 150,000 clones, 78% of which are singletons, and roughly 11% rests with the top ten. The CDR3 is made up of 13 amino acids. The material sequenced was peripheral blood. The sequence was obtained from a man in his 60s who had recovered from COVID-19. The rearrangement links TRBV21-1 to TRBJ1-2. TRBV21-1 is recorded as a pseudogene. CDR3 region: CASSKARGYGYTF. CDR3 coding DNA: TGTGCCAGCAGCAAGGCACGAGGGTATGGCTACACCTTC.